The clone carrying this TCR beta chain has only a few counts. Per the authors' pipeline: Counts of nucleated cells, estimated from reference gene primer amplification, were obtained. Produced via immunoSEQ multiplex PCR; TCRdb's table is partial and in-frame only. D and trimming were read from the DNA, whereas the V and J calls and clone size are those reported in that table. Altogether about 200,000 clones are present, roughly nine tenths being singletons, with the ten largest covering more than 0.7%. The V gene lost 4 bases and the J gene lost 2 bases, with 15 bases spanning the gap. The germline gives CDR1 SGDLS, CDR2 YYNGEE. This CDR3 has 15 residues. The record originates from a study of blood T cell repertoires in COVID-19. Across the whole study: There were acute and convalescent COVID-19 samples, and they came from the United States, Italy and Spain. Sample material is recorded as cDNA or gDNA derived from T cells, B-cell-depleted T cells, or PBMCs.

This receptor was obtained from a woman between 70 and 85 years old with acute or convalescent COVID-19. The V call is TRBV9, the J call TRBJ1-1; the D gene is possibly TRBD1 (5 bases). What was sequenced was peripheral blood. CDR3 residues: CASSRSGQANTEAFF. The CDR3 nucleotides read TGTGCCAGCAGCAGGTCAGGGCAGGCAAACACTGAAGCTTTCTTT.